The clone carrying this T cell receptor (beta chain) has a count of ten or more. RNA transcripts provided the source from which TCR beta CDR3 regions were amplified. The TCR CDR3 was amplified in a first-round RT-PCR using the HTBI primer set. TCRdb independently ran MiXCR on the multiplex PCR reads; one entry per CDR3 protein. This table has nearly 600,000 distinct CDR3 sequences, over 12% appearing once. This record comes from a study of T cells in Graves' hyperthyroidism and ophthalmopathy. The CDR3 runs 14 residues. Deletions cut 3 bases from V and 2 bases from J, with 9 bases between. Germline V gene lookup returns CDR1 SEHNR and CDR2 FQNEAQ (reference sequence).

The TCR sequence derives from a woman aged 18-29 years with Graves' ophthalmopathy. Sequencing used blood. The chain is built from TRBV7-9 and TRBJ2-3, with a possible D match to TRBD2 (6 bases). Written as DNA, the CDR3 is TGTGCCAGCAGCTTCGGGGGACCCACAGATACGCAGTATTTT. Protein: CASSFGGPTDTQYF. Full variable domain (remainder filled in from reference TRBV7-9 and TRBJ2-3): DTGVSQNPRHKITKRGQNVTFRCDPISEHNRLYWYRQTLGQGPEFLTYFQNEAQLEKSRLLSDRFSAERPKGSFSTLEIQRTEQGDSAMYLCASSFGGPTDTQYFGPGTRLTVL.